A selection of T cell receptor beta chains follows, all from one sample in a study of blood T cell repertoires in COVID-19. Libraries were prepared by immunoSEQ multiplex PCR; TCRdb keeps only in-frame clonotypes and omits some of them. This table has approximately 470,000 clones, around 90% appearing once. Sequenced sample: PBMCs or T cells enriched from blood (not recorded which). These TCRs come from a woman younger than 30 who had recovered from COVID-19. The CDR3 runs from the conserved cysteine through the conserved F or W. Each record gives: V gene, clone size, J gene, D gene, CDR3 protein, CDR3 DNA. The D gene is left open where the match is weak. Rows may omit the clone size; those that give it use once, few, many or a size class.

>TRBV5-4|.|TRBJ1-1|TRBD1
CASSLNRDRVKTEAFF
TGTGCCAGCAGCTTAAACCGAGACAGGGTTAAAACTGAAGCTTTCTTT
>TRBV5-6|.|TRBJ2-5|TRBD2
CASSLTSGAQETQYF
TGTGCCAGCAGCTTGACTAGCGGGGCACAAGAGACCCAGTACTTC
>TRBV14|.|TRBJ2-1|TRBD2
CASSREAGVNEQFF
TGTGCCAGCAGCCGGGAGGCGGGGGTCAATGAGCAGTTCTTC
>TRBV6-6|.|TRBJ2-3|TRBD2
CASTYRAGGPPDTQYF
TGTGCCAGCACCTACCGGGCGGGGGGGCCCCCAGATACGCAGTATTTT
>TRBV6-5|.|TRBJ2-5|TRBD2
CASTTSVEETQYF
TGTGCCAGCACCACTAGCGTCGAAGAGACCCAGTACTTC
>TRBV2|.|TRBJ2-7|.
CATTPIRGEQYF
TGTGCCACCACTCCCATAAGGGGCGAGCAGTACTTC
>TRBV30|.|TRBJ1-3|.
CAWSAIRGPGNTIYF
TGTGCCTGGAGTGCGATCCGTGGGCCCGGAAACACCATATATTTT
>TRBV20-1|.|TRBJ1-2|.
CSAPRNYGYTF
TGCAGTGCTCCCCGTAACTATGGCTACACCTTC
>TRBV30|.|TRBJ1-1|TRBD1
CAWSPRQGTTGRENTEAFF
TGTGCCTGGAGTCCACGACAGGGGACTACAGGAAGGGAAAACACTGAAGCTTTCTTT
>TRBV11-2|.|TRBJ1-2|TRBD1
CASSLKGQNYGYTF
TGTGCCAGCAGCCTGAAGGGACAGAACTATGGCTACACCTTC
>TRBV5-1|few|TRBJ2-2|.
CASSPQGFTGELFF
TGCGCCAGCAGCCCACAGGGTTTCACCGGGGAGCTGTTTTTT
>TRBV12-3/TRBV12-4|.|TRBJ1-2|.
CASSVGDRGYTF
TGTGCCAGCAGTGTCGGGGATCGGGGCTACACCTTC
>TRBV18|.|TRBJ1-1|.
CASSPRGGSMNTEAFF
TGTGCCAGCTCACCACGGGGGGGATCGATGAACACTGAAGCTTTCTTT
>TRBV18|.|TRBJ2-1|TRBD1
CASSPGTGADNEQFF
TGTGCCAGCTCCCCCGGGACAGGGGCTGACAATGAGCAGTTCTTC
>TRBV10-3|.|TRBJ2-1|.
CAISDLGQNTYNEQFF
TGTGCCATCAGTGACCTTGGACAGAACACCTACAATGAGCAGTTCTTC
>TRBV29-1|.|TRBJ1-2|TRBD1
CSVHRGNYGYTF
TGCAGCGTGCACAGGGGAAACTATGGCTACACCTTC
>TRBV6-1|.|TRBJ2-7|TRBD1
CASSDLIGTENYEQYF
TGTGCCAGCAGTGATCTTATCGGGACAGAGAACTACGAGCAGTACTTC
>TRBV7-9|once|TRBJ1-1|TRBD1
CASSYLRTGVDTEAFF
TGTGCCAGCAGTTACTTGCGGACAGGGGTCGACACTGAAGCTTTCTTT
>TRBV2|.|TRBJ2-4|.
CASKRGMNIQYF
TGTGCCAGTAAAAGGGGAATGAACATTCAGTACTTC
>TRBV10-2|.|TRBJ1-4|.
CASKEEGNEKLFF
TGCGCCAGCAAGGAGGAGGGGAATGAAAAACTGTTTTTT
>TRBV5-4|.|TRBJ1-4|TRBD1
CASSLGGQTGGEKLFF
TGTGCCAGCAGCCTGGGGGGACAGACCGGAGGTGAAAAACTGTTTTTT
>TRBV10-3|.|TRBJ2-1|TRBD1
CAISTSDRGAGNEQFF
TGTGCCATCAGTACCAGCGACAGGGGGGCGGGCAATGAGCAGTTCTTC
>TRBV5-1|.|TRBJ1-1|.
CASSRGGIAVRNTEAFF
TGCGCCAGCAGCCGTGGAGGGATAGCAGTGAGGAACACTGAAGCTTTCTTT
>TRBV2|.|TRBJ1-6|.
CASSEVQAYNSPLHF
TGTGCCAGCAGTGAAGTACAGGCTTATAATTCACCCCTCCACTTT
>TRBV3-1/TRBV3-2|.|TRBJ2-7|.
CASSQDTQTYEQYF
TGTGCCAGCAGCCAAGATACTCAAACCTACGAGCAGTACTTC
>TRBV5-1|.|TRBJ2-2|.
CASRVGLENTGELFF
TGCGCCAGCAGGGTCGGACTGGAGAACACCGGGGAGCTGTTTTTT
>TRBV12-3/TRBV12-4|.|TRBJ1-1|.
CASSFGAEAFF
TGTGCCAGCAGTTTCGGGGCTGAAGCTTTCTTT
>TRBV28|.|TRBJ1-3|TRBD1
CASTPGTALGNTIYF
TGTGCCAGCACCCCGGGGACAGCCCTGGGAAACACCATATATTTT
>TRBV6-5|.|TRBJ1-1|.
CASRRESNTEAFF
TGTGCCAGCCGTCGTGAGTCAAACACTGAAGCTTTCTTT
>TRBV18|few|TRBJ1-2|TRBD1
CASSTIRQGGLDYGYTF
TGTGCCAGCTCGACAATCAGACAGGGGGGCCTCGACTATGGCTACACCTTC
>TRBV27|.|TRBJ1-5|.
CASSLAHERQAYLIGSNQPQHF
TGTGCCAGCAGCTTGGCCCACGAAAGACAGGCCTATCTAATCGGGAGCAATCAGCCCCAGCATTTT
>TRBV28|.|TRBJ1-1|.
CASRPTGTEAFF
TGTGCCAGCCGACCGACGGGCACTGAAGCTTTCTTT
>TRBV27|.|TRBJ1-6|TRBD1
CASSFGTVTSYNSPLHF
TGTGCCAGCAGTTTTGGGACAGTTACCTCCTATAATTCACCCCTCCACTTT
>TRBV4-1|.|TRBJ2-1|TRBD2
CASSLFSGPYNEQFF
TGCGCCAGCAGCCTGTTTAGCGGGCCTTACAATGAGCAGTTCTTC
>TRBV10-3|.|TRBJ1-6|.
CAISVEGVNPPLHF
TGTGCCATCAGTGTAGAAGGGGTAAATCCACCCCTCCACTTT
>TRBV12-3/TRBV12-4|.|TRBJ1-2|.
CASSLAGEFRYTF
TGTGCCAGCAGTTTGGCAGGGGAATTTCGCTACACCTTC
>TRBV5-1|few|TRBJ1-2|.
CASSPYRTDGYTF
TGCGCCAGCAGCCCATACCGGACAGATGGCTACACCTTC
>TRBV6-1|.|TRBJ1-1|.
CASSEGLNTEAFF
TGTGCCAGCAGTGAAGGGCTGAACACTGAAGCTTTCTTT
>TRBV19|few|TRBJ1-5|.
CASSPLIRVTNQPQHF
TGTGCCAGTAGTCCTCTAATCAGGGTCACCAATCAGCCCCAGCATTTT
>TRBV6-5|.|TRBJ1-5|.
CASSYGGDSNQPQHF
TGTGCCAGCAGTTATGGGGGGGACAGCAATCAGCCCCAGCATTTT
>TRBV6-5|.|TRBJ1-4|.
CASSYGVGGEKLFF
TGTGCCAGCAGTTACGGGGTTGGGGGGGAAAAACTGTTTTTT
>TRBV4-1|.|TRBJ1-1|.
CASSRLVGFGYGTEAFF
TGCGCCAGCAGCCGATTGGTCGGGTTTGGTTATGGGACTGAAGCTTTCTTT
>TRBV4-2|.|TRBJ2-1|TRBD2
CASSQDGGLGGGAYNEQFF
TGTGCCAGCAGCCAAGATGGAGGTTTAGGCGGGGGGGCTTACAATGAGCAGTTCTTC
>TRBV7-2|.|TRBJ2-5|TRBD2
CASSHTSGQETQYF
TGTGCCAGCAGCCATACTAGCGGGCAAGAGACCCAGTACTTC
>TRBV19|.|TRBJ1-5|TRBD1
CASSIRQGRRGNQPQHF
TGTGCCAGTAGTATCCGACAGGGGCGGAGGGGCAATCAGCCCCAGCATTTT
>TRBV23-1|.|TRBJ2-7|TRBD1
CASSQFTGTGYYEQYF
TGCGCCAGCAGTCAGTTCACCGGGACAGGGTACTACGAGCAGTACTTC
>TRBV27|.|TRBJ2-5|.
CASSLRTGQETQYF
TGTGCCAGCAGTTTGCGTACAGGGCAAGAGACCCAGTACTTC
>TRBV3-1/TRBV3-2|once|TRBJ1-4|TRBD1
CASSKQGGYEKLFF
TGTGCCAGCAGCAAACAGGGGGGCTATGAAAAACTGTTTTTT
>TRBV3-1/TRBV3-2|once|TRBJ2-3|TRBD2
CASSQEWGKSGGLSTDTQYF
TGTGCCAGCAGCCAAGAGTGGGGAAAGAGCGGGGGCCTTAGCACAGATACGCAGTATTTT
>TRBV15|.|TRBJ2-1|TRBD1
CATSRAGGVWNEQFF
TGTGCCACCAGCAGGGCAGGGGGCGTATGGAATGAGCAGTTCTTC
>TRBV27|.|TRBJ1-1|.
CASSLGRLNTEAFF
TGTGCCAGCAGTTTAGGCAGGTTGAACACTGAAGCTTTCTTT
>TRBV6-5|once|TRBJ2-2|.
CASSSRTGRTGELFF
TGTGCCAGCAGTAGTCGAACAGGGCGAACCGGGGAGCTGTTTTTT
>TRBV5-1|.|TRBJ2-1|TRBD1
CASSSRDRGYNEQFF
TGCGCCAGCAGCAGCCGGGACAGGGGTTACAATGAGCAGTTCTTC
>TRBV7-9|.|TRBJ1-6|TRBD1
CASSSEGQTLHF
TGTGCCAGCAGCTCAGAGGGACAGACCCTCCACTTT
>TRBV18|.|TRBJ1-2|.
CASSPRGGDYGYTF
TGTGCCAGCTCACCCCGGGGGGGTGACTATGGCTACACCTTC
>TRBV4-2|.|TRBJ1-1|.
CASSQDPQVSFWNTEAFF
TGTGCCAGCAGCCAAGATCCGCAGGTCTCTTTCTGGAACACTGAAGCTTTCTTT
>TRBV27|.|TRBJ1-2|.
CASTRDSRDYGYTF
TGTGCCAGCACCCGGGATAGTCGCGACTATGGCTACACCTTC